Here is one T cell receptor (beta chain) with its context. With 9 bases clipped from V and 5 bases from J, the junction kept 9 bases outside the gene matches. CDR3 size: 14 residues. Germline V lookup: CDR1 MDHEN, CDR2 SYDVKM. Sequencing used immunoSEQ multiplex PCR; TCRdb keeps in-frame clones, though not all of them. The sample contains more than 80,000 clones, almost 85% of which appear only once. The record originates from a study of blood T cell repertoires in COVID-19. The specimen was peripheral blood. V is TRBV28 and J is TRBJ1-4; 7 bases line up with TRBD1. The source is a man in his forties or fifties with active or convalescent COVID-19. The CDR3 is CASISGGRNEKLFF. Here the CDR3 DNA reads TGTGCCAGTATCTCAGGGGGGAGAAATGAAAAACTGTTTTTT.